Shown below are 2 T cell receptor beta chains from a single sample sequenced in a study of vaccination and CD4 T cells after COVID-19. The Oncomine TCR Beta short-read assay was what sequenced the DNA obtained from cultured CD4+ T cells. TCRdb called the PCR reads again in MiXCR, with one record for every CDR3 protein. The repertoire holds several thousand distinct CDR3 sequences, with around 56% as singletons. Treatment meaning: roughly 11-day PBMC culture with coronavirus spike peptide pools or control peptides (ViraFEST assay). The antigens these receptors bind are not known. Sequenced input: CD4+ T cells from blood, cultured in vitro. The receptor source for this set is a human donor who had recovered from COVID-19.

This chain links TRBV20-1 with TRBJ2-3; 11 positions match TRBD2. The length of the CDR3 is 15 residues. Germline CDR1 DFQATT, CDR2 SNEGSKA (reference sequence). J lost 1 base, V lost 8 bases, and 8 bases had no gene match. In DNA, the CDR3 is TGCAGTCCGATCGAACTAGCGGGAGGCACAGATACGCAGTATTTT. It is translated as CSPIELAGGTDTQYF.

The rearrangement uses TRBV5-5 and TRBJ2-3; 11 nucleotides match TRBD2. With 4 bases clipped from V and 7 bases from J, the junction kept 11 bases outside the gene matches. The CDR3 totals 16 residues. Germline CDR1 SGHKS, CDR2 YYEKEE (reference sequence). CDR3 residues: CASSIIAGGPPNTQYF. DNA for the CDR3: TGTGCCAGCAGCATTATAGCGGGAGGGCCCCCCAATACGCAGTATTTT.